The rows below give T cell receptor beta chains drawn from one sample of a study of cytotoxic CD8 clonotypes in ibrutinib-treated CLL. TCRdb's table, derived via immunoSEQ multiplex PCR, lists solely in-frame clones and lacks some. The sample shows over 70,000 clones, about 86% of them seen only once. The material sequenced was PBMCs, taken before ibrutinib treatment. These receptors were collected from a human donor with chronic lymphocytic leukemia. Both conserved end residues are part of each CDR3. Fields, in order: V gene, D gene, clone size, J gene, CDR3 DNA, CDR3 protein. The D gene is left open where the match is weak. Clone size is given for some rows only: seen once, a few or many times, or a class if the clone is expanded.

>TRBV29-1|TRBD1|once|TRBJ1-4
TGCAGCGTGGGGGGGACAGAATATGAAAAACTGTTTTTT
CSVGGTEYEKLFF
>TRBV9|.|.|TRBJ1-1
TGTGCCAGCAGCACGGGGGTGGACACTGAAGCTTTCTTT
CASSTGVDTEAFF
>TRBV10-3|TRBD1|.|TRBJ1-1
TGTGCCATCAGTGTTGGGACAGTGAACACTGAAGCTTTCTTT
CAISVGTVNTEAFF
>TRBV30|.|once|TRBJ1-3
TGTGCCTGGAGTGTCTGGGACATAACCTCTGGAAACACCATATATTTT
CAWSVWDITSGNTIYF
>TRBV7-3|.|.|TRBJ2-1
TGTGCCAGCAGTCTAACCAGGGATAAGACCTACAATGAGCAGTTCTTC
CASSLTRDKTYNEQFF
>TRBV7-9|.|.|TRBJ2-3
TGTGCCAGCAGCCCCCCAACAGATACGCAGTATTTT
CASSPPTDTQYF
>TRBV29-1|.|.|TRBJ2-2
TGCAGCGTTTTCCCCGGGATTAACACCGGGGAGCTGTTTTTT
CSVFPGINTGELFF
>TRBV27|.|few|TRBJ2-3
TGTGCCAGCAGTCAGACCCGGCCAGGAGCCGATACGCAGTATTTT
CASSQTRPGADTQYF
>TRBV7-3|.|.|TRBJ2-7
TGTGCCAGCAGCCCGAAACCCACCTACGAGCAGTACTTC
CASSPKPTYEQYF
>TRBV19|TRBD2|.|TRBJ2-2
TGTGCCAGTAGTATTGGGCTAGCGGGAGCCGGCGGGGAGCTGTTTTTT
CASSIGLAGAGGELFF
>TRBV27|.|.|TRBJ2-3
TGTGCCAGCAGTTGGGGCAGGGGCACAGATACGCAGTATTTT
CASSWGRGTDTQYF
>TRBV11-3|TRBD1|.|TRBJ1-4
TGTGCCAGCAGCCCCAACAGGGGGATTAATGAAAAACTGTTTTTT
CASSPNRGINEKLFF
>TRBV6-5|.|few|TRBJ2-3
TGTGCCAGCAGTTACCCAGAAAATACGCAGTATTTT
CASSYPENTQYF
>TRBV7-9|.|.|TRBJ1-1
TGTGCCAGCAGCTTAATTCCGCACCCGAACACTGAAGCTTTCTTT
CASSLIPHPNTEAFF
>TRBV27|.|.|TRBJ1-1
TGTGCCAGCAGTTCCCGTCCCCCCTTTAACACTGAAGCTTTCTTT
CASSSRPPFNTEAFF
>TRBV2|.|.|TRBJ2-6
TGTGCCAGCAGGAGGGGTGATTCTGGGGCCAACGTCCTGACTTTC
CASRRGDSGANVLTF
>TRBV19|.|few|TRBJ2-1
TGTGCCAGTAGTATGGGGTTCCGAAGTGCGGGCCCAGGGGGGTACAATGAGCAGTTCTTC
CASSMGFRSAGPGGYNEQFF
>TRBV30|.|.|TRBJ1-1
TGTGCCTGGAACCCGAGGAACACTGAAGCTTTCTTT
CAWNPRNTEAFF
>TRBV5-6|.|once|TRBJ2-2
TGTGCCAGCACCCCTCCAGGGGCCGGGGAGCTGTTTTTT
CASTPPGAGELFF
>TRBV27|TRBD2|.|TRBJ2-7
TGTGCCAGCAGTTCCATCGGGACTAGCGGGAGGTCCTACGAGCAGTACTTC
CASSSIGTSGRSYEQYF
>TRBV5-6|.|once|TRBJ1-2
TGTGCCAGCAGTACCGACAGCTATGGCTACACCTTC
CASSTDSYGYTF
>TRBV29-1|.|once|TRBJ2-1
TGCAGCGTACAAAACCCCGGGGGCACAAGGCCCAATGAGCAGTTCTTC
CSVQNPGGTRPNEQFF
>TRBV7-8|.|once|TRBJ2-3
TGTGCCAGCAGCTTAGTTCGGCTAGCGTACATCACAGATACGCAGTATTTT
CASSLVRLAYITDTQYF
>TRBV4-1|.|.|TRBJ1-2
TGCGCCAGCAGCCAGGATGGCGGAACTGAGGGCTACACCTTC
CASSQDGGTEGYTF
>TRBV19|.|once|TRBJ2-1
TGTGCCAGTTCTAATTACCCAAGGAATGAGCAGTTCTTC
CASSNYPRNEQFF
>TRBV6-1|TRBD2|.|TRBJ2-4
TGTGCCAGCACTAACGGCGGGGGAACTCAGTACTTC
CASTNGGGTQYF
>TRBV6-5|.|few|TRBJ2-7
TGTGCCAGCTCCCCGGGCGTTGCCGGCGAGCAGTACTTC
CASSPGVAGEQYF
>TRBV19|TRBD2|.|TRBJ2-1
TGTGCCAGTTCCCGGACAGGCTTAACTAGCGGGAGTAGAGGAGAGCAGTTCTTC
CASSRTGLTSGSRGEQFF
>TRBV4-2|.|.|TRBJ2-5
TGTGCCAGCAGCCAAGTCACAGAACAAGAGACCCAGTACTTC
CASSQVTEQETQYF
>TRBV7-2|.|few|TRBJ2-7
TGTGCCAGCAGCTTAGGACTAGGGAACTACGAGCAGTACTTC
CASSLGLGNYEQYF
>TRBV28|TRBD1|.|TRBJ1-6
TGTGCCAGCAGGGAGACCGACGGGACAGGGCATAATTCACCCCTCCACTTT
CASRETDGTGHNSPLHF
>TRBV6-4|.|.|TRBJ2-2
TGTGCCAGCAGTGACTCCGTAAGGGCCACCACCGGGGAGCTGTTTTTT
CASSDSVRATTGELFF
>TRBV27|TRBD1|.|TRBJ1-2
TGTGCCAGCAAGACGACCGGGACAGGGTTCCACGGCTACACCTTC
CASKTTGTGFHGYTF
>TRBV5-1|TRBD1|.|TRBJ2-2
TGCGCCAGCAGCTTGGGACAGGGTGGCACCGGGGAGCTGTTTTTT
CASSLGQGGTGELFF
>TRBV4-2|.|.|TRBJ1-5
TGTGCCAGCAGCCAAGATCTCGGGAATCAGCCCCAGCATTTT
CASSQDLGNQPQHF
>TRBV25-1|TRBD2|.|TRBJ2-7
TGTGCCAGCAGTGGGACTAGCGGGAGGGCAGCCTACGAGCAGTACTTC
CASSGTSGRAAYEQYF
>TRBV19|TRBD1|.|TRBJ2-7
TGTGCCAGTAGTATTGACAGGGTTAAGACCTACGAGCAGTACTTC
CASSIDRVKTYEQYF
>TRBV9|.|.|TRBJ2-6
TGTGCCAGCAGCGTAGCAACTCGGGCCTCTGGGGCCAACGTCCTGACTTTC
CASSVATRASGANVLTF
>TRBV9|TRBD2|.|TRBJ2-1
TGTGCCAGCAGCCCCCGGCTAGCGGGTAATGAGCAGTTCTTC
CASSPRLAGNEQFF
>TRBV5-8|TRBD1|.|TRBJ1-2
TGTGCCAGCAGCCCTGGACAGGGATTCAGCAGCTATGGCTACACCTTC
CASSPGQGFSSYGYTF
>TRBV25-1|.|.|TRBJ1-3
TGTGCCAGCACCAAATCAGGGGGAAACACCATATATTTT
CASTKSGGNTIYF
>TRBV18|TRBD2|.|TRBJ2-7
TGTGCCAGCTCACCACTTGGGACTAGCGGAAACGAGCAGTACTTC
CASSPLGTSGNEQYF
>TRBV27|.|.|TRBJ2-5
TGTGCCAGCAGTTTATCTCCTAGGGGGACCCAGTACTTC
CASSLSPRGTQYF
>TRBV7-6|TRBD2|once|TRBJ2-7
TGTGCCAGCAGCTTAGCCGGGACTAGCGGGAGTTCCTACGAGCAGTACTTC
CASSLAGTSGSSYEQYF